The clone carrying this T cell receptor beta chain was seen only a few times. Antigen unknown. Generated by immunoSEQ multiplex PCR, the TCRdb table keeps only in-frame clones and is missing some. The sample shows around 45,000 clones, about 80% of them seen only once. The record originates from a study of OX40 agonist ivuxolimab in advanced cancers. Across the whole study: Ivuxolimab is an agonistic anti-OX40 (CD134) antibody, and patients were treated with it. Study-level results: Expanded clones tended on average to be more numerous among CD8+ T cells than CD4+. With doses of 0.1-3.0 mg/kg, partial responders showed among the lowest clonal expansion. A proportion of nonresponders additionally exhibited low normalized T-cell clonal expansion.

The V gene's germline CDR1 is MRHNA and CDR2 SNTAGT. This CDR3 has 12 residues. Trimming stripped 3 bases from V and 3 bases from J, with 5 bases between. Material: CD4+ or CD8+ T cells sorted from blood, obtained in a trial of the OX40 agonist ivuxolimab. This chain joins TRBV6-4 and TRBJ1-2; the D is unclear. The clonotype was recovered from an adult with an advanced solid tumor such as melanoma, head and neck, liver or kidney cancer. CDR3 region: CASSDGDYGYTF. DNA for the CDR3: TGTGCCAGCAGTGATGGGGACTATGGCTACACCTTC.